Listed below are T cell receptor beta chains from one sample, sequenced in a study of T cells after posttransplantation cyclophosphamide. Libraries were prepared by immunoSEQ multiplex PCR; TCRdb keeps only in-frame clonotypes and omits some of them. The sample includes under 20,000 clones, less than 95% of them seen just once. The sequencing input was naive CD4+ T cells sorted from blood. These receptors were obtained from a woman aged 45-59 years in good health and a related stem cell transplant donor. The CDR3 runs from the conserved cysteine through the conserved F or W. D genes are given only for firm matches. Expanded clones get a size class; other rows say once, few or many, or leave the size out.

TRBJ1-2 TRBV7-9 - once TGTGCCAGCAGCTTAGGACGGAGTGGTCACTATGGCTACACCTTC CASSLGRSGHYGYTF
TRBJ2-7 TRBV28 TRBD2 once TGTGCCAGCAGATCTAGCGGGGCGTCCTACGAGCAGTACTTC CASRSSGASYEQYF
TRBJ1-2 TRBV11-2 - - TGTGCCAGCAGCTTAGGGGGGGACTGGCGGGGCTACACCTTC CASSLGGDWRGYTF
TRBJ2-1 TRBV6-4 - - TGTGCCAGCAGTGGCTTTGGAGGGGGCCACGGTGAGCAGTTCTTC CASSGFGGGHGEQFF
TRBJ1-4 TRBV5-1 - - TGCGCCAGCAGCACCGGGACACGGGATGAAAAACTGTTTTTT CASSTGTRDEKLFF
TRBJ1-4 TRBV5-8 - - TGTGCCAGCAGCTTGTTTCTTGCAACTAATGAAAAACTGTTTTTT CASSLFLATNEKLFF
TRBJ1-2 TRBV5-1 - - TGCGCCAGCAGCTTGCGTTACGCGGAGGACTTTAACTATGGCTACACCTTC CASSLRYAEDFNYGYTF
TRBJ1-2 TRBV7-9 TRBD1 - TGTGCCAGCAGCCTCCTCGGACAGGGGGAAGGGGGCTACACCTTC CASSLLGQGEGGYTF
TRBJ2-7 TRBV7-3 TRBD2 - TGTGCCAGCAGCCTAGCGGGAGTTTCGGGCGAGCAGTACTTC CASSLAGVSGEQYF
TRBJ2-1 TRBV19 TRBD1 - TGTGCCAGTAGTAGGGCCCGGGACAGGGGCGAAGATGAGCAGTTCTTC CASSRARDRGEDEQFF
TRBJ1-1 TRBV27 - - TGTGCCAGCAGCATATACGGGGTTATGAACACTGAAGCTTTCTTT CASSIYGVMNTEAFF
TRBJ2-1 TRBV6-5 - - TGTGCCAGCAGAGGGAGGACCACACGAAATGAGCAGTTCTTC CASRGRTTRNEQFF
TRBJ2-3 TRBV5-5 - - TGTGCCAGCAGCTTGATACAGGGGGGGACAGATACGCAGTATTTT CASSLIQGGTDTQYF
TRBJ1-1 TRBV11-2 - - TGTGCCAGCAGCTTAGGGACGGCCGGGGGCACTGAAGCTTTCTTT CASSLGTAGGTEAFF
TRBJ2-1 TRBV4-3 TRBD2 - TGCGCCAGCAGCCAAGTCCTGAGGACTAGCGGGAGTCTCCATGAGCAGTTCTTC CASSQVLRTSGSLHEQFF
TRBJ1-1 TRBV7-8 TRBD1 - TGTGCCAGCAGCGTCGACAGGGGAAGGACTGAAGCTTTCTTT CASSVDRGRTEAFF
TRBJ1-1 TRBV9 - - TGTGCCAGCAGCTTAGGGCCGAGGATAAACACTGAAGCTTTCTTT CASSLGPRINTEAFF
TRBJ1-1 TRBV18 TRBD1 - TGTGCCAGCTCACCACGGACAGGGGGTAAGACCACTGAAGCTTTCTTT CASSPRTGGKTTEAFF
TRBJ1-4 TRBV7-2 - - TGTGCCAGCAGCCCCCAAGGGAGTCGGGAAAAACTGTTTTTT CASSPQGSREKLFF
TRBJ1-5 TRBV19 - - TGTGCCAGTAGTATAGCGATCAGGGGACAGCCCCAGCATTTT CASSIAIRGQPQHF